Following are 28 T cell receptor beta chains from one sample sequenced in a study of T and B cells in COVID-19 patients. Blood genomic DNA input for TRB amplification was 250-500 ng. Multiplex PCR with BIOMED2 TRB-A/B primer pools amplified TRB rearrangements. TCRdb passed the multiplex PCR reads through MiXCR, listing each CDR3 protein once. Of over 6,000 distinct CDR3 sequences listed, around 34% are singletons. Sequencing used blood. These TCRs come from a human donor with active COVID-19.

CDR3 in DNA: TGTGCCTGGAGTGTCGGTGTCGCTGAAGCTTTCTTT. Protein sequence: CAWSVGVAEAFF. The V gene is TRBV30, the J gene TRBJ1-1; the D is unclear. The CDR3 runs to 12 residues. Germline values: CDR1 GTSNPN, CDR2 SVGIG (reference sequence). V lost 0 bases to trimming and J lost 6 bases, with 8 bases between them.

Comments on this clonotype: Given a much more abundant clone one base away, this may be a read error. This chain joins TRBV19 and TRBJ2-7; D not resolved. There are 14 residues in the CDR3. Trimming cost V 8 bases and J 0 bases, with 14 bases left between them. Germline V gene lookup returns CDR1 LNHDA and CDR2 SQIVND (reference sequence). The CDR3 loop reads CASRTVEDSYEQYF. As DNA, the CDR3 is TGTGCCAGTCGTACGGTGGAAGACTCCTACGAGCAGTACTTC.

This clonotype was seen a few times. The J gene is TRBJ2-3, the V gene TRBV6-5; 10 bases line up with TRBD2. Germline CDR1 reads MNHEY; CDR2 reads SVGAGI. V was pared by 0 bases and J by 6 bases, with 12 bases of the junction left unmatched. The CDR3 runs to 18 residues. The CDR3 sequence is CASSYSSRLAGVSDTQYF. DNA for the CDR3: TGTGCCAGCAGTTACTCGAGCCGGCTAGCGGGAGTCTCCGATACGCAGTATTTT.

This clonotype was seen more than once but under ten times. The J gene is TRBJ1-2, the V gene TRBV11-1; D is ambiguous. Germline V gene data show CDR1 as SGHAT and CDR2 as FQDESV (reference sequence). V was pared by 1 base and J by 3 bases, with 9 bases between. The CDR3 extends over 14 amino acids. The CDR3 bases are TGTGCCAGCAGCTTAGACGTGGGCTACTATGGCTACACCTTC. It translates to CASSLDVGYYGYTF. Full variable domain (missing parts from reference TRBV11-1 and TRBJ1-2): EAEVAQSPRYKITEKSQAVAFWCDPISGHATLYWYRQILGQGPELLVQFQDESVVDDSQLPKDRFSAERLKGVDSTLKIQPAELGDSAMYLCASSLDVGYYGYTFGSGTRLTVV.

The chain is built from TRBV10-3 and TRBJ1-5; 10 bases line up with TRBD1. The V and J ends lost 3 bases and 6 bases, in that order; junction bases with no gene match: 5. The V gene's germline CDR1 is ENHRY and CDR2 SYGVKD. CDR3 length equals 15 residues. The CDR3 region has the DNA TGTGCCATCAGTGAAGGGGACAGGGGCGGTCAGCCCCAGCATTTT. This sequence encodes CAISEGDRGGQPQHF.

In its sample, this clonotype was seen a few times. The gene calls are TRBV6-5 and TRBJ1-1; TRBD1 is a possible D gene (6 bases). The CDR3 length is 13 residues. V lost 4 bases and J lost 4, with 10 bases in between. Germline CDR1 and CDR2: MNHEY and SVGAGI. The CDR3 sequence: CASSSPTGTEAFF. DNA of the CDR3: TGTGCCAGCAGTTCTCCGACAGGCACTGAAGCTTTCTTT.

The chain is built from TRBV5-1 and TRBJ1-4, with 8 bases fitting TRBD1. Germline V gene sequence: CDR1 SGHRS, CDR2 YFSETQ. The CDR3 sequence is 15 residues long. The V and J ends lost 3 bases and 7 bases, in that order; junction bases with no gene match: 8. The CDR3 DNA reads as TGCGCCAGCAGCTCAGGACAGGGTTTGGTTGAAAAACTGTTTTTT. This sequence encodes CASSSGQGLVEKLFF. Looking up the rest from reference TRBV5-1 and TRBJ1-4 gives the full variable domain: KAGVTQTPRYLIKTRGQQVTLSCSPISGHRSVSWYQQTPGQGLQFLFEYFSETQRNKGNFPGRFSGRQFSNSRSEMNVSTLELGDSALYLCASSSGQGLVEKLFFGSGTQLSVL.

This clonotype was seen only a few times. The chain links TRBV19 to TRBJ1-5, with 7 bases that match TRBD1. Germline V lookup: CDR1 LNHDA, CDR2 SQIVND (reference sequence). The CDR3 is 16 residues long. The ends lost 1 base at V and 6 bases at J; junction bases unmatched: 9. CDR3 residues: CASSIGAGGSGQPQHF. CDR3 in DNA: TGTGCCAGTAGTATAGGGGCAGGGGGATCGGGTCAGCCCCAGCATTTT. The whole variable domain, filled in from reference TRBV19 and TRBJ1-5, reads DGGITQSPKYLFRKEGQNVTLSCEQNLNHDAMYWYRQDPGQGLRLIYYSQIVNDFQKGDIAEGYSVSREKKESFPLTVTSAQKNPTAFYLCASSIGAGGSGQPQHFGDGTRLSIL.

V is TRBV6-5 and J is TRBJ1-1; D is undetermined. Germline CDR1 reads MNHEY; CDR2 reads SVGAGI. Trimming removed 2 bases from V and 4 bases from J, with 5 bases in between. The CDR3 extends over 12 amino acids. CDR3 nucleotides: TGTGCCAGCAGTTACCTTGGCACTGAAGCTTTCTTT. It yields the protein CASSYLGTEAFF.

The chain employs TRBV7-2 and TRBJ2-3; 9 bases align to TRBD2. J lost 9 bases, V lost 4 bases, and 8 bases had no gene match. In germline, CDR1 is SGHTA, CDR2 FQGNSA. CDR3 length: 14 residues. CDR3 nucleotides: TGTGCCAGCAGCTCTCTAGCGGGGCCCTTCACGCAGTATTTT. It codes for CASSSLAGPFTQYF.

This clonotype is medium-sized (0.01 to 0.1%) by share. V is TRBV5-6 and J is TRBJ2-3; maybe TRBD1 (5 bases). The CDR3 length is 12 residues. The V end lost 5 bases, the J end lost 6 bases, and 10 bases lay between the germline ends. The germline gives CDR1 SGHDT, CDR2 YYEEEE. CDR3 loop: CASSLTEDTQYF. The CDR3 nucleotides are TGTGCCAGCAGTTTGACAGAGGATACGCAGTATTTT.

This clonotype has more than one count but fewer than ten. CDR3 in amino acids: CASSYPTPGLAGGRAQYF. The CDR3 bases are TGTGCCAGCAGTTACCCAACCCCAGGACTAGCGGGGGGGAGGGCCCAGTACTTC. The chain recombines TRBV6-5 with TRBJ2-5; the match to TRBD2 covers 15 bases. Germline V gene sequence: CDR1 MNHEY, CDR2 SVGAGI. Trimming removed 2 bases from V and 9 bases from J; junction bases left unmatched: 13. The CDR3 has 18 amino acids.

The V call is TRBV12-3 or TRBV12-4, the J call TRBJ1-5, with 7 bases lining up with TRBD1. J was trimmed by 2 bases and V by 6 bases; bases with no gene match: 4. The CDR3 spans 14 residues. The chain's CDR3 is CASRQGTGNQPQHF. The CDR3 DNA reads TGTGCCAGCAGACAGGGGACGGGCAATCAGCCCCAGCATTTT.

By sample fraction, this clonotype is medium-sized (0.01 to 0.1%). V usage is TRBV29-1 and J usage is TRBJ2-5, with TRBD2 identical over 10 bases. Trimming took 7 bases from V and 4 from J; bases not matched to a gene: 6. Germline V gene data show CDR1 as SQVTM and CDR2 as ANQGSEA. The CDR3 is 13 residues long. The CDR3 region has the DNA TGCAGCGCCTCTAGCGGGAGTAGAGAGACCCAGTACTTC. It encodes CSASSGSRETQYF.

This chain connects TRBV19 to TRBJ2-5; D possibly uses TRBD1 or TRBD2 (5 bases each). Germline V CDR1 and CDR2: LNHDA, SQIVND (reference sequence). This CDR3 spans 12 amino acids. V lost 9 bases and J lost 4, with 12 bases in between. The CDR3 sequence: CASSPGTETQYF. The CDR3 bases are TGTGCCAGCAGCCCGGGGACAGAGACCCAGTACTTC.

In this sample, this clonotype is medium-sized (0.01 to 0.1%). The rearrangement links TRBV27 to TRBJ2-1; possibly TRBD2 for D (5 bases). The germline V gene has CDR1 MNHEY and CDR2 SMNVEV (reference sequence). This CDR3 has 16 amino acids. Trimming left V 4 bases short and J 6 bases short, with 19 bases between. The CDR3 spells CASSSPTWGVPNEQFF. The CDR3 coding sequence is TGTGCCAGCAGTTCGCCAACTTGGGGAGTCCCCAATGAGCAGTTCTTC.

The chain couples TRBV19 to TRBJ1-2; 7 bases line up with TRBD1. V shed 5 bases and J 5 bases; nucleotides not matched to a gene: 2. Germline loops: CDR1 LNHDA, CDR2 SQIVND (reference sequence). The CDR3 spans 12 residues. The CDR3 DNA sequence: TGTGCCAGTAGTGACAGGGAATATGGCTACACCTTC. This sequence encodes CASSDREYGYTF.

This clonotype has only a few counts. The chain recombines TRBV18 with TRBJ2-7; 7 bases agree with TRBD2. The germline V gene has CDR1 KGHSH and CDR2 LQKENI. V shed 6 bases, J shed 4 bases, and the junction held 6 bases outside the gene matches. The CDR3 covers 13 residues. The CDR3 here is CASSGGGKYEQYF. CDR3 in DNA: TGTGCCAGCTCCGGCGGGGGAAAGTACGAGCAGTACTTC.

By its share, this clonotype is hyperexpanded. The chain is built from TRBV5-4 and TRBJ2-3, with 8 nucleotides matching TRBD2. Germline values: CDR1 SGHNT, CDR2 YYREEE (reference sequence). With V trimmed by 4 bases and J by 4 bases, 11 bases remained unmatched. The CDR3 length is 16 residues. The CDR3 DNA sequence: TGTGCCAGCAGCCCGACTAGCGTTGGGGGGGCAGATACGCAGTATTTT. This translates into CASSPTSVGGADTQYF.

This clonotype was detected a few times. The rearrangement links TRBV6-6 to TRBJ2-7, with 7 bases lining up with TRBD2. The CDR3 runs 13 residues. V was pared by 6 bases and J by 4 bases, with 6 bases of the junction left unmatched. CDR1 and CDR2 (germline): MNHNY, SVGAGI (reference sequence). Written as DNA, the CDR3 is TGTGCCAGCAGCCGGGGGGATGGGTACGAGCAGTACTTC. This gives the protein CASSRGDGYEQYF.

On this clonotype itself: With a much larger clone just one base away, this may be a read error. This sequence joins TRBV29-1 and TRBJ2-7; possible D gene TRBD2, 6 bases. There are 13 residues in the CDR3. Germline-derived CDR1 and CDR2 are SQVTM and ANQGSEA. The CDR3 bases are TGCAGTCTTCTGGCCGGAGGGCGACACGAGCAGTACTTC. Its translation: CSLLAGGRHEQYF.

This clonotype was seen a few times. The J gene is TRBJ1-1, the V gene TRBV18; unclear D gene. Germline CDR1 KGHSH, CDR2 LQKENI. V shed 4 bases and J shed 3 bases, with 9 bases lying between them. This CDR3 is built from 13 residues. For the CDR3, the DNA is TGTGCCAGCTCACGGATCGGGGACACTGAAGCTTTCTTT. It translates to CASSRIGDTEAFF.

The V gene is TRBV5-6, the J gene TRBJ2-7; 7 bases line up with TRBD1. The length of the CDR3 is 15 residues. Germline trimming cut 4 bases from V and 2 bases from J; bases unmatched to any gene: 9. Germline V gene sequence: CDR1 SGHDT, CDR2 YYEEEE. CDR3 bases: TGTGCCAGCAGCCAAGCTAGGGGGCAGACCTACGAGCAGTACTTC. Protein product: CASSQARGQTYEQYF.

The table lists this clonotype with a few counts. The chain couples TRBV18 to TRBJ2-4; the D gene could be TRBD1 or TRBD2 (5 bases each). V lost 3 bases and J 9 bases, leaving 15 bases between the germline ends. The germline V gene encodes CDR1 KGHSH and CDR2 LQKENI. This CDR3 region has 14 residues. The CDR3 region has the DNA TGTGCCAGCTCACCCGGGGCCGGATCTAGCATTCAGTACTTC. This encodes CASSPGAGSSIQYF.

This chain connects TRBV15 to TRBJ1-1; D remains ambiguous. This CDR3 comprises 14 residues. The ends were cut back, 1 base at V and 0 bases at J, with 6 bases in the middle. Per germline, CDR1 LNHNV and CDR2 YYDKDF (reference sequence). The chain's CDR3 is CATSRVKLNTEAFF. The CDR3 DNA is TGTGCCACCAGCAGAGTGAAACTGAACACTGAAGCTTTCTTT. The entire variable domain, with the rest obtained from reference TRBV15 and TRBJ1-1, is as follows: DAMVIQNPRYQVTQFGKPVTLSCSQTLNHNVMYWYQQKSSQAPKLLFHYYDKDFNNEADTPDNFQSRRPNTSFCFLDIRSPGLGDTAMYLCATSRVKLNTEAFFGQGTRLTVV.

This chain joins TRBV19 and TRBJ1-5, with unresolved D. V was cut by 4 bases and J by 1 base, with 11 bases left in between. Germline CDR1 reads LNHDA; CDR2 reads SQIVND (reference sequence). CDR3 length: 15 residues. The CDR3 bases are TGTGCCAGTAGTACCTACTCAACGAGCAATCAGCCCCAGCATTTT. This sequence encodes CASSTYSTSNQPQHF.

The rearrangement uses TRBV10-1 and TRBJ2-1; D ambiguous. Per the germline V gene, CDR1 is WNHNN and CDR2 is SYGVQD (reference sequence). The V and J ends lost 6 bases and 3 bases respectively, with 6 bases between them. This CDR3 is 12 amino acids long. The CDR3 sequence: CASSDIYNEQFF. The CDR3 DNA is TGCGCCAGCAGCGACATCTACAATGAGCAGTTCTTC.

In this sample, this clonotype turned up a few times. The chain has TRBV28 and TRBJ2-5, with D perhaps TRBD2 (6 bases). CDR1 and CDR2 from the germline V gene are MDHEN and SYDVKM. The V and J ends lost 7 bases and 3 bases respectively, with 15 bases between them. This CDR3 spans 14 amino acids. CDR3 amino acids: CASNEEGWEETQYF. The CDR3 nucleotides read TGTGCCAGCAATGAGGAGGGGTGGGAAGAGACCCAGTACTTC.